This T cell receptor beta chain was profiled in a study of shared clonotypes between healthy human individuals. Remarks on this clone: Its antigen is unidentified.

Germline lookup yields CDR1 LGHNA and CDR2 YSLEER. V was cut by 1 base and J by 0 bases, with 16 bases left in between. CDR3 length: 17 amino acids. An even split of each subset's genomic DNA across several immunoSEQ plates was performed. Measured with immunoSEQ multiplex PCR; TCRdb has only the in-frame clones, and not every one. The table has approximately 740,000 clones, over 90% seen once. Study-wide points: Donor scarcity curtailed the genetic and exposure-history diversity represented herein. Generation probabilities of non-shared clonotypes were lower (relative to those shared by all four donors).

CD45RO-negative cells were positively selected for CCR7, leaving out terminally differentiated effector memory CD45RA+ cells. Adults of Caucasian background living in Nashville, Tennessee made up all donors. This TCR came from a young man in good health. Sequencing used naive CD8+ T cells sorted from blood. The rearrangement links TRBV4-3 to TRBJ2-7, with D hard to call. CDR3 in amino acids: CASSQGLVAGPSYEQYF. The CDR3 DNA reads TGCGCCAGCAGCCAAGGATTAGTTGCTGGGCCCTCCTACGAGCAGTACTTC.